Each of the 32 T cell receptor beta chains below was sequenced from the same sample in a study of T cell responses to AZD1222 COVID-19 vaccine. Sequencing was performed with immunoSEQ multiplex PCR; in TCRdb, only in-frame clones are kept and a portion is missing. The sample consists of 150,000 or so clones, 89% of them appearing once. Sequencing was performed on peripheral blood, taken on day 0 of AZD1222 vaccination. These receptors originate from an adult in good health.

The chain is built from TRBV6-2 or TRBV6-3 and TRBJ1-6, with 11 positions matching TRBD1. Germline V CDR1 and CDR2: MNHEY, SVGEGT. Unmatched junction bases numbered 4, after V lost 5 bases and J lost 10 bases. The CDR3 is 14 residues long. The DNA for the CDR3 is TGTGCCAGCAGTCCGGGACAGGGGGTATCACCCCTCCACTTT. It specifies CASSPGQGVSPLHF.

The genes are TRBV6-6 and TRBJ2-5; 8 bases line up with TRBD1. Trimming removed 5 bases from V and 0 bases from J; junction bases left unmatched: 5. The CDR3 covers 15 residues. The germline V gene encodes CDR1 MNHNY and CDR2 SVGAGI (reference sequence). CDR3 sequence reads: CASSPGQGHQETQYF. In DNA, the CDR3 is TGTGCCAGCAGTCCCGGACAGGGACACCAAGAGACCCAGTACTTC.

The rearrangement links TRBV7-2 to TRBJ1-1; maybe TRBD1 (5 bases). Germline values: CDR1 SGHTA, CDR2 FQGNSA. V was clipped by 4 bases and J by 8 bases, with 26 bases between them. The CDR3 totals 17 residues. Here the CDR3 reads CASSSPRPRDGGLEAFF. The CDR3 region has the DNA TGTGCCAGCAGCTCCCCAAGACCCCGGGACGGAGGGCTAGAAGCTTTCTTT.

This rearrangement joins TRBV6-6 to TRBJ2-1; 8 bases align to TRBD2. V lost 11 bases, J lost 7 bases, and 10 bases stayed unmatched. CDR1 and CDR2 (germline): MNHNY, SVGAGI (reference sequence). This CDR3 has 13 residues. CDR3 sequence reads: CAGRGGTRNEQFF. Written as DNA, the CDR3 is TGTGCCGGACGCGGGGGGACGAGGAATGAGCAGTTCTTC.

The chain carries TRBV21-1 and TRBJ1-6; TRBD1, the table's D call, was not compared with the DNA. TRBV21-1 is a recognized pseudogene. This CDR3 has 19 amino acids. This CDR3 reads CASSDFRWGRSSYNSPLHF. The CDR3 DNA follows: TGTGCCAGCAGCGACTTTAGATGGGGCAGGAGCTCCTATAATTCACCCCTCCACTTT.

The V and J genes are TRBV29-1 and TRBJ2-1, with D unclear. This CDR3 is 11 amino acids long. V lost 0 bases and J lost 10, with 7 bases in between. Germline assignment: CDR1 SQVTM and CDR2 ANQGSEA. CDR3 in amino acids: CSVEDPLEQFF. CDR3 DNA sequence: TGCAGCGTTGAAGATCCTCTAGAGCAGTTCTTC.

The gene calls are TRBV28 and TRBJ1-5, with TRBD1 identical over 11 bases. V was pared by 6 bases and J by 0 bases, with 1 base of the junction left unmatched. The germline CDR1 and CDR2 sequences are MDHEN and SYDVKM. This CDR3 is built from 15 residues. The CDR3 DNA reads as TGTGCCAGCAGGGGGACAGGGGGTAGCAATCAGCCCCAGCATTTT. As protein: CASRGTGGSNQPQHF.

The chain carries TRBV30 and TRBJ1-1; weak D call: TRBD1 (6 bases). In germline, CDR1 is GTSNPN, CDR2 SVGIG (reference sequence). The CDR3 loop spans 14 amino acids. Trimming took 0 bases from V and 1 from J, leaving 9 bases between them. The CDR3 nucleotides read TGTGCCTGGAGTGTAGGGACACCGAACACTGAAGCTTTCTTT. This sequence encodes CAWSVGTPNTEAFF.

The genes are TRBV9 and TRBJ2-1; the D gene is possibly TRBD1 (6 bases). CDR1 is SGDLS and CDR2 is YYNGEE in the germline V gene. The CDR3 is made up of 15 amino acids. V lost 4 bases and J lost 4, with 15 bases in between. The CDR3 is CASSISGTQYNEQFF. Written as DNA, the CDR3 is TGTGCCAGCAGCATCTCCGGGACACAGTACAATGAGCAGTTCTTC.

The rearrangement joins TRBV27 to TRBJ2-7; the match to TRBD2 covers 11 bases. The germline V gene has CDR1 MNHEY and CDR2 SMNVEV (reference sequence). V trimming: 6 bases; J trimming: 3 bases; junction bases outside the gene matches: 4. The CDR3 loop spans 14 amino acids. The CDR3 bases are TGTGCCAGCAGGACTAGCGGGGCAGGCTACGAGCAGTACTTC. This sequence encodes CASRTSGAGYEQYF.

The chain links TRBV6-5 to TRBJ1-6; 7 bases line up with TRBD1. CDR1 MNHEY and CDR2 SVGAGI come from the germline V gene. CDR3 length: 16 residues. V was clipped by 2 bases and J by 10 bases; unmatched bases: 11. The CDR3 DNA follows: TGTGCCAGCAGTTACGGGGACAGTTTAATGGGGTCACCCCTCCACTTT. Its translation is CASSYGDSLMGSPLHF.

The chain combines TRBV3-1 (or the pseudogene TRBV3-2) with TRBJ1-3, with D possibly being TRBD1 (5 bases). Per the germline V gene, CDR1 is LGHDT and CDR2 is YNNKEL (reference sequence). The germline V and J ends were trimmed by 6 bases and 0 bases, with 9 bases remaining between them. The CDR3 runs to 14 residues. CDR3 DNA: TGTGCCAGCAGTTGGGGCCGCTCTGGAAACACCATATATTTT. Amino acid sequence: CASSWGRSGNTIYF.

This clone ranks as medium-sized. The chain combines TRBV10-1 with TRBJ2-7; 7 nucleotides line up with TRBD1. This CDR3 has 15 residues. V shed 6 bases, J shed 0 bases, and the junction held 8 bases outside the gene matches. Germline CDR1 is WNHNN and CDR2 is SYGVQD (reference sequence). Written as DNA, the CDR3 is TGCGCCAGCAGGGTAATACAGGGGCTCTCCTACGAGCAGTACTTC. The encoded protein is CASRVIQGLSYEQYF.

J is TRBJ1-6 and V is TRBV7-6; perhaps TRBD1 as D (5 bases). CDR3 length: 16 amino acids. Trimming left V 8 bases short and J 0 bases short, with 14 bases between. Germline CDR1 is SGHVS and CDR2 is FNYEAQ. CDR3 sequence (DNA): TGTGCCAGCGTTGGGACGGGTAGCTCCTATAATTCACCCCTCCACTTT. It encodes CASVGTGSSYNSPLHF.

The CDR3 DNA follows: TGCGCCAGCAGCTCAAGGACTAGCGGGAGGACCACAGATACGCAGTATTTT. It is translated as CASSSRTSGRTTDTQYF. V gene TRBV5-1 combines with J gene TRBJ2-3, with 14 bases matching TRBD2. CDR3 length: 17 residues. V gave up 3 bases and J gave up 2 bases; unmatched junction bases: 5. CDR1 SGHRS and CDR2 YFSETQ come from the germline V gene.

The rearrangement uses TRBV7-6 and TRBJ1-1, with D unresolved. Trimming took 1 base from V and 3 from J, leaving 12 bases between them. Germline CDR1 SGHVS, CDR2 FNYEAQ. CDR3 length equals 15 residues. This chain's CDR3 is CASSLGDSQDTEAFF. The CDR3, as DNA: TGTGCCAGCAGCTTAGGAGACTCGCAGGACACTGAAGCTTTCTTT.

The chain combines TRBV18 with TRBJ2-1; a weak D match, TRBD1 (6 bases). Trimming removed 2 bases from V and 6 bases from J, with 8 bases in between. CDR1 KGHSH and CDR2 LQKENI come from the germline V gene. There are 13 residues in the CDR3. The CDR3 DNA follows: TGTGCCAGCTCACCAGAAGGGGGCAATGAGCAGTTCTTC. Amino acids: CASSPEGGNEQFF.

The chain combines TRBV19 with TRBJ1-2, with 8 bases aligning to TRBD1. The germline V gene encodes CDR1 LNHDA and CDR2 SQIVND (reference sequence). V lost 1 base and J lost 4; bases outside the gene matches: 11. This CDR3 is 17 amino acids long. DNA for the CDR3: TGTGCCAGTAGTATAGCCCTGGACAGGGACAGGATCTATGGCTACACCTTC. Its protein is CASSIALDRDRIYGYTF. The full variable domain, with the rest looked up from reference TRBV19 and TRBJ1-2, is DGGITQSPKYLFRKEGQNVTLSCEQNLNHDAMYWYRQDPGQGLRLIYYSQIVNDFQKGDIAEGYSVSREKKESFPLTVTSAQKNPTAFYLCASSIALDRDRIYGYTFGSGTRLTVV.

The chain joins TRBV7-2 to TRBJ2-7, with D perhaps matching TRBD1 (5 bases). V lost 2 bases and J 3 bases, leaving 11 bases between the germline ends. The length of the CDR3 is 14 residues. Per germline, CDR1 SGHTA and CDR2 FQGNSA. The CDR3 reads CASSLHGQIYEQYF. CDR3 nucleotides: TGTGCCAGCAGCTTACACGGACAAATCTACGAGCAGTACTTC.

The CDR3 sequence is CSVVAGGNSYNEQFF. CDR3 DNA sequence: TGCAGCGTTGTAGCGGGGGGCAACTCCTACAATGAGCAGTTCTTC. The V and J genes are TRBV29-1 and TRBJ2-1, with 10 nucleotides matching TRBD2. Looked up from germline, CDR1 is SQVTM and CDR2 is ANQGSEA. CDR3 size: 15 residues. J gave up 0 bases and V 4 bases, and 3 bases lay outside the gene matches.

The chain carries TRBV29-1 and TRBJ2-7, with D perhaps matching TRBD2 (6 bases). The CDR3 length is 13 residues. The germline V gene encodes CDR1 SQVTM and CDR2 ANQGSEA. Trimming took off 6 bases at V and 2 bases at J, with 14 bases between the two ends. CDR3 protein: CSVGGLHAYEQYF. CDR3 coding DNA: TGCAGCGTCGGGGGTCTCCACGCCTACGAGCAGTACTTC.

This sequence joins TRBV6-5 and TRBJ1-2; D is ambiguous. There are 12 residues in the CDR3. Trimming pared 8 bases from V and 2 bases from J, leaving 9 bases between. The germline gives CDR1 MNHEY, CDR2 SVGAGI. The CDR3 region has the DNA TGTGCCAGCGCCCGGGCGAACTATGGCTACACCTTC. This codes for CASARANYGYTF.

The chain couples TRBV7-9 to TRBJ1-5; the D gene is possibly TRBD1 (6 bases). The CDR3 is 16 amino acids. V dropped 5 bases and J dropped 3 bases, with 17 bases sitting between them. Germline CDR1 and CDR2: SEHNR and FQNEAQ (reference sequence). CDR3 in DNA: TGTGCCAGCAGCCCAGCTGGGACAAGAAACAATCAGCCCCAGCATTTT. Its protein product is CASSPAGTRNNQPQHF.

CDR3 DNA sequence: TGTGCCAGCAGCGTACACCCAGGGAACTATGGCTACACCTTC. Protein sequence: CASSVHPGNYGYTF. The rearrangement uses TRBV9 and TRBJ1-2, with D possibly matching TRBD1 (5 bases). CDR1 SGDLS and CDR2 YYNGEE come from the germline V gene. CDR3 length: 14 amino acids. V was pared by 1 base and J by 2 bases, with 9 bases between. The full variable domain, rest sourced from reference TRBV9 and TRBJ1-2, is DSGVTQTPKHLITATGQRVTLRCSPRSGDLSVYWYQQSLDQGLQFLIQYYNGEERAKGNILERFSAQQFPDLHSELNLSSLELGDSALYFCASSVHPGNYGYTFGSGTRLTVV.

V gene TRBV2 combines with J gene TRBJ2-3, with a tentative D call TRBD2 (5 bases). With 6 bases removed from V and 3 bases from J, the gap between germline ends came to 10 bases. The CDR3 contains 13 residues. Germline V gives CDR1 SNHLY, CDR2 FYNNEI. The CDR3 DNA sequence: TGTGCCAGCAGGGCCCGAGGGACAGATACGCAGTATTTT. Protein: CASRARGTDTQYF.

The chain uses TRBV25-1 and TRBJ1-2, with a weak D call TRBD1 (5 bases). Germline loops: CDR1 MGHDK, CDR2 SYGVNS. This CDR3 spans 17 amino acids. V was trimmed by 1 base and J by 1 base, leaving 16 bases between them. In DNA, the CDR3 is TGTGCCAGCAGTGAATTGTCCGACAGCCCTTTTAACTATGGCTACACCTTC. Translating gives CASSELSDSPFNYGYTF.

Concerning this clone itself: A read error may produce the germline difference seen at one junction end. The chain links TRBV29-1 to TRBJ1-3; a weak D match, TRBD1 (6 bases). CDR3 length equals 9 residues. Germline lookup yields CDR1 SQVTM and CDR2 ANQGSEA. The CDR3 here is CSVRRTEGF. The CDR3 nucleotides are TGCAGCGTCCGGCGGACAGAAGGTTTT.

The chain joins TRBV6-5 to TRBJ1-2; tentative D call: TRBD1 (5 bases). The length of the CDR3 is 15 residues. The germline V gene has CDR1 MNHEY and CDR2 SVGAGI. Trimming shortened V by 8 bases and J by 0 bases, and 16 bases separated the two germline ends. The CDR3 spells CASLGATVANYGYTF. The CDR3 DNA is TGTGCCAGCCTTGGGGCAACGGTGGCTAACTATGGCTACACCTTC.

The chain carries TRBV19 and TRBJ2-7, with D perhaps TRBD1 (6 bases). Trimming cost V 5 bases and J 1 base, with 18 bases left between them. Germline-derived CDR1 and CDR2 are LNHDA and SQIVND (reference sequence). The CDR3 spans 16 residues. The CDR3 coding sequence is TGTGCCAGTAGTGTGCGAGAGGACAGCCCATCCTACGAGCAGTACTTC. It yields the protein CASSVREDSPSYEQYF.

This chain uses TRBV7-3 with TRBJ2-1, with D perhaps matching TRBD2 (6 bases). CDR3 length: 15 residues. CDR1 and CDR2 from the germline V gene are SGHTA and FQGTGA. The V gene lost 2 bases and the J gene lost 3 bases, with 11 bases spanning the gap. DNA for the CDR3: TGTGCCAGCAGCTTAGAAGGGAGGAACTACAATGAGCAGTTCTTC. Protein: CASSLEGRNYNEQFF.

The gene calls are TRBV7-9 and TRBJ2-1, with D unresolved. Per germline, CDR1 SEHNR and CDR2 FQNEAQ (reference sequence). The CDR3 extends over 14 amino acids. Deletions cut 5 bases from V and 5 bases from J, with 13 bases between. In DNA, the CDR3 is TGTGCCAGCAGCCCGGTTTCCGAGAACAATGAGCAGTTCTTC. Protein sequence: CASSPVSENNEQFF.

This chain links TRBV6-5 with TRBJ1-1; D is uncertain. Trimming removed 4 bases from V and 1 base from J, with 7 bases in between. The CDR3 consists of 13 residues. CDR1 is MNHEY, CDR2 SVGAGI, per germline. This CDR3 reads CASSLAGNTEAFF. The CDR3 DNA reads TGTGCCAGCAGTTTGGCAGGGAACACTGAAGCTTTCTTT.